This paragraph reports one TCR beta chain. The antigen it recognizes is unknown. Qualities for individual bases were not recorded, and no much larger clone is one base off. Libraries were built with the immunoSEQ multiplex PCR assay. Sourced from immuneACCESS, this table was stored by TCRdb with only in-frame sequences that have V and J called. A share of the clones is absent; for the studies checked, an unresolved V gene accounts for under half, and the remainder has no known explanation. This sample comprises just over 8,000 clones, roughly nine tenths of them detected only once. The leading ten clones occupy 9% to 13% of the sample. The sample belongs to a study of technical replicates of blood from a handful of donors (dated by TCRdb to 2017 to 2019). Spanning cysteine to phenylalanine, the CDR3 consists of 17 amino acids. The sequence is cut down to CDR3 DNA, 51 bases in frame from base 1. Trimming takes 4 bases off V and 6 bases off J; junction bases not matched to a gene: 10. CDR1 and CDR2 (MDHEN, SYDVKM) derive from the germline V gene.

This chain joins TRBV28 to TRBJ2-1; 12 of the junction bases match TRBD2. What was sequenced was PBMCs. This receptor was identified in a human donor in good health. DNA sequence: TGTGCCAGCAGTTCGATCCGACTAGCGGGAGAAAGCAATGAGCAGTTCTTC. Translated, this is CASSSIRLAGESNEQFF. The entire variable domain, with the stretches around the CDR3 drawn from the reference TRBV28 and TRBJ2-1 proteins, is DVKVTQSSRYLVKRTGEKVFLECVQDMDHENMFWYRQDPGLGLRLIYFSYDVKMKEKGDIPEGYSVSREKKERFSLILESASTNQTSMYLCASSSIRLAGESNEQFFGPGTRLTVL.